The 21 T cell receptor beta chains reported below all come from one sample, sequenced in a study of CXCR3-negative and CXCR3-positive naive CD8 T cells. Study-wide results and limits: Naive CXCR3-positive cells had TRB CDR3s more hydrophobic than those of CXCR3-negative naive cells.

TRB cDNA was prepared as libraries by UMI-labeled 5' RACE. After re-calling the 5' RACE reads, TCRdb lists one entry per CDR3 protein, DNA absent. This sample's table has 150,000 to 180,000 distinct CDR3 sequences. No cognate antigen is known for these TCRs. Source material: naive CXCR3+ CD8+ T cells from blood. Specified subset: CD45RO-CCR7+CD27+CD95- naive CD8+ T cells expressing CXCR3 (TNR3+). The receptors were gathered from a human donor in good health. Some clones in this sample may be carry-over from other donors' samples.

This chain uses TRBV13 with TRBJ1-1; lacking DNA, the TRBD1 call made by TCRdb goes unchecked. The germline CDR1 and CDR2 sequences are PRHDT and FYEKMQ (reference sequence). The CDR3 has 14 amino acids. CDR3 residues: CASSPPQMNTEAFF.

This rearrangement joins TRBV29-1 to TRBJ2-7; the D call from TCRdb, TRBD1, cannot be confirmed without DNA. CDR3 size: 12 residues. Per germline, CDR1 SQVTM and CDR2 ANQGSEA. CDR3 region: CSVVSRGYEQYF.

This chain joins TRBV7-9 and TRBJ1-2; TCRdb picks TRBD1, but there is no DNA to check that call. The germline V gene encodes CDR1 SEHNR and CDR2 FQNEAQ (reference sequence). The CDR3 spans 15 residues. The CDR3 protein is CASSSSGQTLYGYTF.

The chain is built from TRBV30 and TRBJ1-5. Germline values: CDR1 GTSNPN, CDR2 SVGIG (reference sequence). CDR3 length: 15 amino acids. This chain's CDR3 is CAWSVGPSSLGPQHF.

The CDR3 is CASSLDGVGPNRDDHNTGELFF. The V call is TRBV7-9, the J call TRBJ2-2; TCRdb lists TRBD1, though no DNA is available to test this call. This CDR3 comprises 22 residues. Germline V gives CDR1 SEHNR, CDR2 FQNEAQ (reference sequence).

This rearrangement joins TRBV5-1 to TRBJ1-1; checking the TCRdb D call of TRBD1 is not possible without DNA. Germline loops: CDR1 SGHRS, CDR2 YFSETQ. This CDR3 is built from 17 residues. CDR3 residues: CASSLYLPGGADTEAFF.

The gene calls are TRBV7-3 and TRBJ2-7; TCRdb outputs TRBD1, but without DNA this stays unchecked. Looked up from germline, CDR1 is SGHTA and CDR2 is FQGTGA. This CDR3 spans 15 amino acids. The CDR3 region is CASSFFPGDSYEQYF.

The CDR3 loop reads CASSQGELALYNEQFF. The chain recombines TRBV4-1 with TRBJ2-1. The length of the CDR3 is 16 residues. Germline V gene sequence: CDR1 MGHRA, CDR2 YSYEKL.

This chain links TRBV19 with TRBJ2-1; TCRdb's D call, TRBD1, is unchecked because there is no DNA. CDR1 and CDR2 (germline): LNHDA, SQIVND (reference sequence). The CDR3 extends over 15 amino acids. CDR3 sequence: CASRESGEFYNEQFF.

The chain employs TRBV29-1 and TRBJ2-4; TCRdb selects TRBD2, and the lack of DNA leaves this call unchecked. The CDR3 sequence is 14 residues long. Germline V lookup: CDR1 SQVTM, CDR2 ANQGSEA. The CDR3 region is CSLPPRGLWDIQYF.

CDR3 residues: CASSLVDWTEAFF. The chain employs TRBV28 and TRBJ1-1. Germline-derived CDR1 and CDR2 are MDHEN and SYDVKM. CDR3 length: 13 residues.

The chain recombines TRBV15 with TRBJ2-1; TCRdb designates TRBD1, a call that cannot be tested without DNA. Germline V gene data show CDR1 as LNHNV and CDR2 as YYDKDF (reference sequence). This CDR3 is built from 15 residues. The CDR3 sequence is CATSRVLDRNNEQFF.

The rearrangement joins TRBV7-9 to TRBJ2-7. Germline CDR1 reads SEHNR; CDR2 reads FQNEAQ (reference sequence). The CDR3 totals 15 residues. The CDR3 reads CASSSERQGPYEQYF.

The chain uses TRBV7-9 and TRBJ2-1; TCRdb's D call of TRBD2 is untestable without DNA. The CDR3 contains 16 residues. CDR1 and CDR2 from the germline V gene are SEHNR and FQNEAQ (reference sequence). The CDR3 protein is CASSLSSGPPYNEQFF.

The gene calls are TRBV25-1 and TRBJ2-7. The germline CDR1 and CDR2 sequences are MGHDK and SYGVNS. This CDR3 is 12 amino acids long. CDR3 sequence: CAHKPYSHEQYF.

The chain combines TRBV4-2 with TRBJ2-5; no DNA is available, so the TRBD2 call from TCRdb remains unchecked. Germline loops: CDR1 LGHNA, CDR2 YNFKEQ. The CDR3 is made up of 18 amino acids. The CDR3 reads CASSQEPPSGGGVETQYF.

The rearrangement uses TRBV19 and TRBJ2-7; lacking DNA, the TRBD1 call made by TCRdb goes unchecked. CDR3 length: 16 amino acids. Germline CDR1 reads LNHDA; CDR2 reads SQIVND (reference sequence). The CDR3 spells CASSIDAGDGSYEQYF.

The chain couples TRBV18 to TRBJ2-1. Germline V lookup: CDR1 KGHSH, CDR2 LQKENI. CDR3 length: 15 residues. CDR3 protein: CASSTATSSYNEQFF.

This chain links TRBV13 with TRBJ1-5; TCRdb names TRBD1, which stays unverified in the absence of DNA. The germline CDR1 and CDR2 sequences are PRHDT and FYEKMQ (reference sequence). This CDR3 has 14 residues. This chain's CDR3 is CASSYGQWGQPQHF.

The V call is TRBV7-9, the J call TRBJ2-1; TCRdb lists TRBD2, though no DNA is available to test this call. Germline V gene lookup returns CDR1 SEHNR and CDR2 FQNEAQ (reference sequence). The CDR3 runs 14 residues. CDR3 amino acids: CASSLAGTIDEQFF.

The chain is built from TRBV12-3 or TRBV12-4 and TRBJ1-2; checking the TCRdb D call of TRBD1 is not possible without DNA. The length of the CDR3 is 11 residues. The CDR3 spells CASTGLEGYTF.